This TCR beta chain was captured by sequencing in a study of T-cell reconstitution after alpha-beta-depleted transplantation in children. Points from the study as a whole: It was surviving recipient T cells and thymic progenitors that gave some patients high TCRbeta diversity at day 60. There were reportedly several hundred expanded graft clones from which alpha-beta T cells came about two months after transplant. At the one-year point after transplant, T-cell counts and TCRbeta diversity were found to come mostly from T cells that had been newly produced.

The CDR3 is 14 residues long. Trimming removed 5 bases from V and 1 base from J, with 8 bases in between. This clonotype was detected many times. Its antigen is as yet unknown. Unique molecular identifiers were incorporated into the prepared TCRbeta library. TCRdb analysed the PCR reads with MiXCR anew, one entry per CDR3 protein. The table records fewer than 700,000 distinct CDR3 sequences, 10% to 15% of them present only once. Sample: PBMCs, mostly from graft donor cells, taken 360 days after TCRalphabeta/CD19-depleted stem cell transplant. The V call is TRBV12-3 or TRBV12-4, the J call TRBJ2-2; D is perhaps TRBD1 (5 bases). The TCR sequence derives from a male patient younger than 18 who had a stem cell transplant for acute myeloid leukemia, so the T cells may come from the graft donor. The CDR3 here is CASSIGQNTGELFF. DNA of the CDR3: TGTGCCAGCAGTATAGGACAGAACACCGGGGAGCTGTTTTTT.